A single T cell receptor beta chain is shown here with its context. This sample is drawn from a study of control samples from healthy donors and cancer patients. Germline CDR1 is GTSNPN and CDR2 is SVGIG (reference sequence). The length of the CDR3 is 13 residues. V was pared by 5 bases and J by 2 bases, with 12 bases between. Clones were read by immunoSEQ multiplex PCR, and TCRdb kept only the in-frame ones, dropping some. Of some 130,000 clones in the sample, around 92% were seen once. The chain recombines TRBV30 with TRBJ1-1, with D hard to call. The clonotype comes from a woman between 45 and 65 years old in good health. The specimen sequenced was blood. This CDR3 reads CAWHGKGNTEAFF. CDR3 nucleotides: TGTGCCTGGCACGGGAAGGGAAACACTGAAGCTTTCTTT. Combining the CDR3 with reference TRBV30 and TRBJ1-1 gives the whole variable domain SQTIHQWPATLVQPVGSPLSLECTVEGTSNPNLYWYRQAAGRGLQLLFYSVGIGQISSEVPQNLSASRPQDRQFILSSKKLLLSDSGFYLCAWHGKGNTEAFFGQGTRLTVV.